This TCR beta chain was sequenced during a study of T cells after yellow fever vaccination. About the research overall: SMART-Seq v4 Ultra Low Input handled preparation of low-cell-number fractions. Findings and caveats of the study: Few clonotypes appeared in both CD4 and CD8 compartments. Subsequent booster samples again held most clones from primary vaccination (just under 98% CD4, about 86% CD8).

This clonotype was found a few times. Its antigen remains unknown. Germline lookup yields CDR1 SQVTM and CDR2 ANQGSEA. The trim removed 5 bases at V and 1 base at J, leaving 7 bases unmatched. This CDR3 comprises 14 residues. UMIs and a universal primer site were added when TCR cDNA was made by 5'RACE template switching. TCRdb used MiXCR to reprocess the 5' RACE reads, holding one entry per CDR3 protein. The sample carries around 230,000 distinct CDR3 sequences, around 6.7% recorded once. The sample here was CD4+ T cells sorted from PBMCs, taken on the day of the yellow fever booster vaccination. The receptor's source is a man aged 25-45 years who received the YFV17D yellow fever vaccine. The chain couples TRBV29-1 to TRBJ2-7; TRBD1 matches 8 bases. CDR3 in DNA: TGCAGCGTTTTACCGGGACAGGAGTCCTACGAGCAGTACTTC. It specifies CSVLPGQESYEQYF.